This T cell receptor beta chain was retrieved from a study of PD-L1 blockade in urothelial cancer. Whole-study context: Males with urothelial cancer arising in the bladder constituted about 90% of the roughly 30 patients. Study-wide results and limits: Below-median blood TCR clonality before treatment forecast better survival.

TCRdb's copy holds only in-frame clones and misses some; the assay was immunoSEQ multiplex PCR. Of about 120,000 clones listed, around 89% were seen once; the top ten hold 1.5% to 2%. Worth noting for this clone: The antigen is not known.

Sample time point: peripheral blood 6 weeks after treatment start. The cohort comprised individuals with locally advanced or metastatic urothelial carcinoma. V gave up 4 bases and J gave up 2 bases, with 12 bases separating them. The CDR3 is 14 residues long. CDR1 SGHDN and CDR2 FVKESK come from the germline V gene. Sequenced here: PBMCs, sampled around atezolizumab (anti-PD-L1) treatment. V usage is TRBV14 and J usage is TRBJ2-7, with D perhaps TRBD1 (6 bases). The source of this sequence is a man in his sixties with urothelial cancer. CDR3 coding DNA: TGTGCCAGCAGCCTTACAGGGTTTCCCTACGAGCAGTACTTC. It yields the protein CASSLTGFPYEQYF. Full variable domain (missing parts from reference TRBV14 and TRBJ2-7): EAGVTQFPSHSVIEKGQTVTLRCDPISGHDNLYWYRRVMGKEIKFLLHFVKESKQDESGMPNNRFLAERTGGTYSTLKVQPAELEDSGVYFCASSLTGFPYEQYFGPGTRLTVT.